This T cell receptor (beta chain) was retrieved from a study of blood T cell repertoires in COVID-19. Study summary: Sites across the United States, Italy and Spain contributed samples from acute and convalescent COVID-19.

CDR1 is GTSNPN and CDR2 is SVGIG in the germline V gene (reference sequence). V gave up 2 bases and J gave up 4 bases, with 9 bases separating them. The CDR3 has 13 amino acids. Some clones are missing from TCRdb's copy, which holds only in-frame ones; the method was immunoSEQ multiplex PCR. The sample includes about 220,000 clones, roughly 84% of them seen just once. Material: peripheral blood. The sequence was obtained from a woman aged 55-69 years who had recovered from COVID-19. The chain recombines TRBV30 with TRBJ1-5, with D unresolved. This CDR3 is CAWSPRENQPQHF. The CDR3 bases are TGTGCCTGGAGTCCACGAGAAAATCAGCCCCAGCATTTT.